The 16 T cell receptor beta chains below were found in one sample sequenced in a study of T cell changes during pregnancy in multiple sclerosis. Sequenced by immunoSEQ multiplex PCR; TCRdb stores in-frame clones only, minus some. The repertoire consists of around 92,000 clones, with approximately 94% occurring once and the leading ten covering 2% to 2.5%. Sequences were derived from peripheral blood, sampled in the third trimester of pregnancy. These receptors were obtained from a female donor with multiple sclerosis, enrolled in a pregnancy study.

This sequence joins TRBV9 and TRBJ2-3, with a tentative D call TRBD2 (6 bases). Deletions cut 0 bases from V and 2 bases from J, with 10 bases between. This CDR3 contains 15 residues. Germline V lookup: CDR1 SGDLS, CDR2 YYNGEE. CDR3 nucleotides: TGTGCCAGCAGCGTAGGCGGGGCAACCACAGATACGCAGTATTTT. Translating gives CASSVGGATTDTQYF.

The CDR3 DNA reads as TGTGCCAGCCACCCGTCAGGGACTTCCTATGGCTACACCTTC. Translating it yields CASHPSGTSYGYTF. V is TRBV7-9 and J is TRBJ1-2; D is perhaps TRBD1 (5 bases). CDR3 length equals 14 residues. The germline V gene encodes CDR1 SEHNR and CDR2 FQNEAQ (reference sequence). The V end was cut by 8 bases, the J end by 4 bases, with 17 bases between.

The V call is TRBV28, the J call TRBJ1-1, with D possibly TRBD1 on 5 matching bases. The CDR3 runs 12 residues. V was trimmed by 4 bases and J by 11 bases, leaving 14 bases between them. The germline gives CDR1 MDHEN, CDR2 SYDVKM. CDR3 residues: CASSWRGSGAFF. The CDR3 bases are TGTGCCAGCAGTTGGCGGGGGTCAGGCGCTTTCTTT.

The genes are TRBV7-2 and TRBJ1-2; 9 nucleotides agree with TRBD1. J gave up 6 bases and V 1 base, and 12 bases lay outside the gene matches. CDR1 and CDR2 from the germline V gene are SGHTA and FQGNSA. The CDR3 has 17 amino acids. As DNA, the CDR3 is TGTGCCAGCAGCTTAGGAGGGGGGGGACAGGGAGGCCATGGCTACACCTTC. This encodes CASSLGGGGQGGHGYTF.

J is TRBJ1-5 and V is TRBV27; possibly TRBD1 for D (6 bases). Germline lookup yields CDR1 MNHEY and CDR2 SMNVEV (reference sequence). This CDR3 is 15 amino acids long. V shed 2 bases and J shed 1 base, with 9 bases lying between them. Written as DNA, the CDR3 is TGTGCCAGCAGTTTAATGCAGGGGAGCAATCAGCCCCAGCATTTT. Protein product: CASSLMQGSNQPQHF.

This clone was recorded once. The chain has TRBV28 and TRBJ2-5; the D gene is possibly TRBD1 (6 bases). The CDR3 loop spans 13 amino acids. Deletions cut 5 bases from V and 5 bases from J, with 12 bases between. Germline assignment: CDR1 MDHEN and CDR2 SYDVKM. The chain's CDR3 is CASSETGHETQYF. CDR3 DNA sequence: TGTGCCAGCAGTGAGACGGGACATGAGACCCAGTACTTC.

The chain carries TRBV4-3 and TRBJ2-7; TRBD2 matches 9 bases. Germline V CDR1 and CDR2: LGHNA, YSLEER. After removal of 3 bases from V and 2 bases from J, the junction contained 2 bases not matched to a gene. There are 14 residues in the CDR3. For the CDR3, the DNA is TGCGCCAGCAGCCATCTAGCGGGAACCTACGAGCAGTACTTC. Translating it yields CASSHLAGTYEQYF.

This chain links TRBV20-1 with TRBJ2-7; D is unclear. CDR3 length: 11 amino acids. Trimming pared 1 base from V and 4 bases from J, leaving 5 bases between. Germline CDR1 DFQATT, CDR2 SNEGSKA (reference sequence). The CDR3 spells CSARAGYEQYF. DNA for the CDR3: TGCAGTGCTAGAGCCGGTTACGAGCAGTACTTC.

CDR3 loop: CSVEALAGSYEQYF. CDR3 DNA sequence: TGCAGCGTTGAAGCTCTAGCGGGCTCCTACGAGCAGTACTTC. This rearrangement joins TRBV29-1 to TRBJ2-7, with 8 nucleotides matching TRBD2. The ends lost 1 base at V and 0 bases at J; junction bases unmatched: 2. CDR1 is SQVTM, CDR2 ANQGSEA, per germline. This CDR3 is 14 amino acids long.

V gene TRBV5-5 combines with J gene TRBJ1-1; D unclear. Trimming left V 2 bases short and J 11 bases short, with 16 bases between. Germline lookup yields CDR1 SGHKS and CDR2 YYEKEE (reference sequence). CDR3 length: 13 amino acids. CDR3 in amino acids: CASSFRLEPGAFF. DNA of the CDR3: TGTGCCAGCAGCTTCCGTCTGGAGCCCGGGGCTTTCTTT.

The rearrangement uses TRBV19 and TRBJ2-2, with TRBD1 as a possible D gene (6 bases). The CDR3 totals 14 residues. Trimming stripped 7 bases from V and 2 bases from J, with 11 bases between. Germline loops: CDR1 LNHDA, CDR2 SQIVND (reference sequence). The CDR3 protein is CASNGRGNTGELFF. The CDR3 DNA reads as TGTGCCAGTAATGGCAGGGGAAACACCGGGGAGCTGTTTTTT.

This clone was seen only once. The chain carries TRBV5-6 and TRBJ2-7; 10 bases are shared with TRBD2. There are 14 residues in the CDR3. Germline CDR1 reads SGHDT; CDR2 reads YYEEEE. V lost 1 base and J lost 3; bases outside the gene matches: 1. In DNA, the CDR3 is TGTGCCAGCAGCTTGCTAGCGGGAGACTACGAGCAGTACTTC. Residues: CASSLLAGDYEQYF.

The count of this clone is one. The chain carries TRBV6-5 and TRBJ1-1; 10 bases match TRBD1. The V and J ends lost 6 bases and 4 bases, in that order; junction bases with no gene match: 8. The CDR3 has 15 amino acids. Germline V CDR1 and CDR2: MNHEY, SVGAGI. This CDR3 reads CASSTTGGSFTEAFF. For the CDR3, the DNA is TGTGCCAGCAGCACGACAGGGGGCAGTTTCACTGAAGCTTTCTTT.

The count of this clone is one. The chain employs TRBV6-4 and TRBJ2-1, with 11 bases matching TRBD2. Germline values: CDR1 MRHNA, CDR2 SNTAGT. The CDR3 has 17 amino acids. Unmatched junction bases numbered 8, after V lost 3 bases and J lost 4 bases. The CDR3 region is CASSEFTGTSGYNEQFF. The CDR3 coding sequence is TGTGCCAGCAGTGAGTTCACCGGGACTAGCGGATACAATGAGCAGTTCTTC.

This chain connects TRBV28 to TRBJ1-2, with D hard to call. The CDR3 totals 13 residues. V lost 6 bases and J 10 bases, leaving 18 bases between the germline ends. The germline CDR1 and CDR2 sequences are MDHEN and SYDVKM. The CDR3 sequence: CASSPTTPPTYTF. The CDR3, as DNA: TGTGCCAGCAGCCCAACCACCCCCCCTACCTACACCTTC.

This clone was detected once. The chain joins TRBV6-5 to TRBJ2-7; no clear D. Trimming removed 0 bases at V and 1 base at J, with 13 bases between. Germline V gene data show CDR1 as MNHEY and CDR2 as SVGAGI. This CDR3 has 16 residues. CDR3 DNA sequence: TGTGCCAGCAGTTACTCGGCGACTTCAGCATCCTACGAGCAGTACTTC. Protein product: CASSYSATSASYEQYF.